The 18 T cell receptor beta chains presented below share a single source sample, sequenced in a study of blood T cell repertoires in COVID-19. Sequencing was performed with immunoSEQ multiplex PCR; in TCRdb, only in-frame clones are kept and a portion is missing. Found here are about 240,000 clones, 65% to 90% of them singletons; the top ten hold around 5%. Sample: peripheral blood. Receptor source: a woman in her seventies with acute or convalescent COVID-19.

J is TRBJ2-5 and V is TRBV7-6; 7 bases are shared with TRBD1. This CDR3 is built from 15 residues. The germline V gene encodes CDR1 SGHVS and CDR2 FNYEAQ. Unmatched junction bases numbered 9, after V lost 5 bases and J lost 3 bases. Here the CDR3 DNA reads TGTGCCAGCAGCCCACGACAGGGAGCGAAAGAGACCCAGTACTTC. This gives the protein CASSPRQGAKETQYF. The whole variable domain, filled in from reference TRBV7-6 and TRBJ2-5, reads GAGVSQSPRYKVTKRGQDVALRCDPISGHVSLYWYRQALGQGPEFLTYFNYEAQQDKSGLPNDRFSAERPEGSISTLTIQRTEQRDSAMYRCASSPRQGAKETQYFGPGTRLLVL.

The chain couples TRBV3-1 (or the pseudogene TRBV3-2) to TRBJ1-1; D is perhaps TRBD1 (6 bases). This CDR3 comprises 13 residues. The ends were cut back, 6 bases at V and 5 bases at J, with 13 bases in the middle. Germline V gives CDR1 LGHDT, CDR2 YNNKEL (reference sequence). The CDR3 sequence is CASRSQGGTEAFF. The CDR3, as DNA: TGTGCCAGCAGGTCACAGGGTGGAACTGAAGCTTTCTTT.

J is TRBJ2-3 and V is TRBV10-3, with D uncertain. Germline values: CDR1 ENHRY, CDR2 SYGVKD. The V gene lost 0 bases and the J gene lost 0 bases, with 10 bases spanning the gap. The CDR3 contains 16 residues. CDR3 in DNA: TGTGCCATCAGTGAGTCCACAGCTACTAGCACAGATACGCAGTATTTT. Amino acid sequence: CAISESTATSTDTQYF.

The gene calls are TRBV24-1 and TRBJ2-1; TRBD2 is a possible D gene (6 bases). The CDR3 sequence is 14 residues long. CDR1 KGHDR and CDR2 SFDVKD come from the germline V gene. Trimming removed 4 bases at V and 2 bases at J, with 8 bases between. The CDR3 here is CATSDGGPYNEQFF. CDR3 sequence (DNA): TGTGCCACCAGTGACGGGGGACCCTACAATGAGCAGTTCTTC.

The chain's CDR3 is CSVDQGAQISEQYF. The CDR3, as DNA: TGCAGCGTTGATCAGGGGGCCCAGATAAGCGAGCAGTACTTC. The chain is built from TRBV29-1 and TRBJ2-7; TRBD1 matches at 8 bases. The germline CDR1 and CDR2 sequences are SQVTM and ANQGSEA. This CDR3 has 14 amino acids. The junction had 10 bases not matched to a gene; V was cut back by 3 bases and J by 6 bases.

J is TRBJ1-1 and V is TRBV5-4; tentatively, D is TRBD1 (5 bases). Germline V gene sequence: CDR1 SGHNT, CDR2 YYREEE (reference sequence). This CDR3 spans 16 amino acids. Trimming removed 3 bases from V and 6 bases from J, with 21 bases in between. CDR3 bases: TGTGCCAGCAGCTCTATAGGGGCGGGGGTCCGAGCTGAAGCTTTCTTT. This encodes CASSSIGAGVRAEAFF.

The rearrangement joins TRBV2 to TRBJ1-1; TRBD1 is a possible D gene (5 bases). V was pared by 6 bases and J by 0 bases, with 14 bases between. The CDR3 runs 15 residues. Germline lookup yields CDR1 SNHLY and CDR2 FYNNEI. CDR3 protein: CASRAETAMNTEAFF. In DNA form, the CDR3 reads TGTGCCAGCAGAGCCGAGACAGCAATGAACACTGAAGCTTTCTTT.

The gene calls are TRBV4-2 and TRBJ2-3; TRBD1 might be the D (6 bases). CDR3 length equals 14 residues. From germline, CDR1 is LGHNA and CDR2 YNFKEQ. V lost 2 bases to trimming and J lost 2 bases, with 8 bases between them. As DNA, the CDR3 is TGTGCCAGCAGCCAACAGGGGTTCACAGATACGCAGTATTTT. It is translated as CASSQQGFTDTQYF.

The chain has TRBV3-1 (or the pseudogene TRBV3-2) and TRBJ2-1, with a tentative D call TRBD1 (5 bases). The V end lost 0 bases, the J end lost 7 bases, and 19 bases lay between the germline ends. This CDR3 region has 17 residues. CDR1 is LGHDT and CDR2 is YNNKEL in the germline V gene (reference sequence). CDR3 residues: CASSQDETAGGMNEQFF. CDR3 coding DNA: TGTGCCAGCAGCCAAGATGAGACAGCCGGTGGTATGAATGAGCAGTTCTTC.

The rearrangement links TRBV27 to TRBJ1-2; TRBD1 might be the D (5 bases). Germline V gene sequence: CDR1 MNHEY, CDR2 SMNVEV (reference sequence). The CDR3 totals 13 residues. V was pared by 3 bases and J by 9 bases, with 14 bases between. CDR3 nucleotides: TGTGCCAGCAGTTTCCGCGGACAACACAGCTACACCTTC. It yields the protein CASSFRGQHSYTF.

The rearrangement joins TRBV20-1 to TRBJ1-1; D gene ambiguous. Trimming removed 4 bases from V and 7 bases from J, with 10 bases in between. CDR1 DFQATT and CDR2 SNEGSKA come from the germline V gene (reference sequence). This CDR3 comprises 11 residues. In DNA, the CDR3 is TGCAGTGCTACATTCGGGAGTGAAGCTTTCTTT. It translates to CSATFGSEAFF.

The J gene is TRBJ1-5, the V gene TRBV19, with a possible D match to TRBD1 (5 bases). The germline V gene has CDR1 LNHDA and CDR2 SQIVND (reference sequence). This CDR3 is 17 amino acids long. The V end was cut by 3 bases, the J end by 2 bases, with 17 bases between. DNA of the CDR3: TGTGCCAGTAGTATCCCCGGCTTCAGGGCCGGCAATCAGCCCCAGCATTTT. Protein sequence: CASSIPGFRAGNQPQHF.

The rearrangement uses TRBV6-2 or TRBV6-3 and TRBJ1-2, with unresolved D. V lost 4 bases and J lost 2, with 14 bases in between. Germline CDR1 MNHEY, CDR2 SVGEGT. The CDR3 has 15 residues. The CDR3 is CASSSKGVVNYGYTF. The CDR3 bases are TGTGCCAGCAGTTCTAAGGGAGTAGTGAACTATGGCTACACCTTC.

This chain connects TRBV18 to TRBJ1-5; D remains ambiguous. Germline-derived CDR1 and CDR2 are KGHSH and LQKENI. The length of the CDR3 is 13 residues. Trimming took off 3 bases at V and 0 bases at J, with 3 bases between the two ends. The CDR3 reads CASSPSSNQPQHF. In DNA, the CDR3 is TGTGCCAGCTCACCTAGTAGCAATCAGCCCCAGCATTTT.

This chain connects TRBV7-2 to TRBJ1-5; 7 bases align to TRBD1. Per germline, CDR1 SGHTA and CDR2 FQGNSA. The CDR3 contains 15 residues. J lost 3 bases, V lost 1 base, and 3 bases had no gene match. DNA for the CDR3: TGTGCCAGCAGCTTAGTGACAGGGAACAATCAGCCCCAGCATTTT. It translates to CASSLVTGNNQPQHF.

The V gene is TRBV14, the J gene TRBJ2-3, with 12 bases identical to TRBD2. Per germline, CDR1 SGHDN and CDR2 FVKESK. With 0 bases clipped from V and 5 bases from J, the junction kept 6 bases outside the gene matches. There are 17 residues in the CDR3. The CDR3 reads CASSQDRLAGAQDTQYF. Here the CDR3 DNA reads TGTGCCAGCAGCCAAGATAGACTAGCGGGGGCACAAGATACGCAGTATTTT.

This clone was counted a single time. V is TRBV4-1 and J is TRBJ2-3, with 14 nucleotides matching TRBD2. V lost 8 bases to trimming and J lost 5 bases; unmatched junction nucleotides: 6. Germline V gene sequence: CDR1 MGHRA, CDR2 YSYEKL. The CDR3 consists of 15 residues. The chain's CDR3 is CASRLAGGRLDTQYF. CDR3 in DNA: TGCGCCAGCCGACTAGCGGGGGGGCGTTTAGATACGCAGTATTTT.

This clone came up once. The V gene is TRBV19, the J gene TRBJ2-5; TRBD2 is a possible D gene (6 bases). Trimming pared 1 base from V and 8 bases from J, leaving 11 bases between. Germline V gene sequence: CDR1 LNHDA, CDR2 SQIVND (reference sequence). The CDR3 length is 13 residues. CDR3: CASSIGPGETQYF. The CDR3 nucleotides are TGTGCCAGTAGTATAGGGCCGGGGGAAACCCAGTACTTC.